The clone carrying this T cell receptor (beta chain) was found a few times. What it binds is unknown. TCRdb processed the reads anew with MiXCR; each CDR3 protein has one entry. The data show about 130,000 distinct CDR3 sequences, roughly a quarter seen once. The sample is drawn from a study of T cell repertoires in cytomegalovirus infection. Overall study context: An indication of both CMV infection and matching HLA type came from public TCR beta signatures.

This clonotype originated in a human donor in good health (CMV status not recorded). Some clones in this sample may be carry-over from other donors' samples. The specimen was PBMCs, sequenced either directly or after in vitro stimulation (not recorded which).

In DNA form, the CDR3 reads TGTGCCAGCAGCTTAATTTTCGACGGGGTAGCCAAAAACATTCAGTACTTC. Its protein is CASSLIFDGVAKNIQYF. The V and J genes are TRBV11-2 and TRBJ2-4; TRBD2 might be the D (5 bases). Germline CDR1 SGHAT, CDR2 FQNNGV. This CDR3 spans 17 amino acids. The V gene lost 2 bases and the J gene lost 0 bases, with 14 bases spanning the gap. Complete variable domain (other parts from reference TRBV11-2 and TRBJ2-4): EAGVAQSPRYKIIEKRQSVAFWCNPISGHATLYWYQQILGQGPKLLIQFQNNGVVDDSQLPKDRFSAERLKGVDSTLKIQPAKLEDSAVYLCASSLIFDGVAKNIQYFGAGTRLSVL.